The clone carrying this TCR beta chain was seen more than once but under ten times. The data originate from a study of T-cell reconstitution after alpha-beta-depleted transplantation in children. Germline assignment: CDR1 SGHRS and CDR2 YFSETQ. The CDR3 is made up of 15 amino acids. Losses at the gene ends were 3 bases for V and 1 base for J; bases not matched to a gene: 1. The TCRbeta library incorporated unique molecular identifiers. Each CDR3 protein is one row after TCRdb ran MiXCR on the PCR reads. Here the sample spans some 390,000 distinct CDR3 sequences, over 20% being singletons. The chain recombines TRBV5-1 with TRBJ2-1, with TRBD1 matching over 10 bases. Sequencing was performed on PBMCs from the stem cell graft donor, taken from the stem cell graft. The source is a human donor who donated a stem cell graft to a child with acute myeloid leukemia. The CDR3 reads CASSWGQGSYNEQFF. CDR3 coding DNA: TGCGCCAGCAGCTGGGGACAGGGGTCCTACAATGAGCAGTTCTTC.